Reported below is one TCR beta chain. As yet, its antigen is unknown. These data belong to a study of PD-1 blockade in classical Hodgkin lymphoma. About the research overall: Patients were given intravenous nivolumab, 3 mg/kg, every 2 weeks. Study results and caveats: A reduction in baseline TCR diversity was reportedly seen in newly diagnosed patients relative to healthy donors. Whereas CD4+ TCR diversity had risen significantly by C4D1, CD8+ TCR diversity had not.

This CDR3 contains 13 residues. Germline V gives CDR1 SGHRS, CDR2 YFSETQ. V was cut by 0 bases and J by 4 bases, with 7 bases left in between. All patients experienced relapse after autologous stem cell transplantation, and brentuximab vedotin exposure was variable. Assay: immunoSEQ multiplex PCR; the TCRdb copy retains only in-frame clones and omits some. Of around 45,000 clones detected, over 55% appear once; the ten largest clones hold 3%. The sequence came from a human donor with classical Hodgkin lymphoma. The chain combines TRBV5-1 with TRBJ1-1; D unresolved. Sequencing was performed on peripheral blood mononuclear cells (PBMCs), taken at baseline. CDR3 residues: CASSLGGTTEAFF. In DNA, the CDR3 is TGCGCCAGCAGCTTGGGGGGAACCACTGAAGCTTTCTTT. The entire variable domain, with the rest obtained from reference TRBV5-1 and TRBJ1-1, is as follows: KAGVTQTPRYLIKTRGQQVTLSCSPISGHRSVSWYQQTPGQGLQFLFEYFSETQRNKGNFPGRFSGRQFSNSRSEMNVSTLELGDSALYLCASSLGGTTEAFFGQGTRLTVV.